The 15 T cell receptor beta chains given below trace back to one sample, sequenced in a study of identical twins' blood T cells (dated by TCRdb to about 2013). Receptor libraries were prepared by 5' RACE. The sequencer was an Illumina Genome Analyzer IIx. TCRdb reran the public reads through fastp at Q25 and MiXCR, keeping productive beta chains. Records with the same CDR3 protein are collapsed into one entry carrying the most frequent genes and DNA. Across this sample there are roughly 380,000 distinct CDR3 sequences, with about 28% seen only once. The ten largest account for about 6% of the sample. Sequenced input: PBMCs. Receptor source: a woman aged 18-50 years in good health.

This clonotype was observed a handful of times. The J gene is TRBJ1-1, the V gene TRBV10-3; the match to TRBD1 covers 7 bases. With 6 bases clipped from V and 0 bases from J, the junction kept 7 bases outside the gene matches. Germline V gene lookup returns CDR1 ENHRY and CDR2 SYGVKD. The length of the CDR3 is 15 residues. The CDR3 coding sequence is TGTGCCATCAGCGACCGGGACAGCATGAACACTGAAGCTTTCTTT. This translates into CAISDRDSMNTEAFF.

This clonotype turned up a few times. The chain has TRBV4-1 and TRBJ1-5; 8 bases agree with TRBD1. The V and J ends lost 4 bases and 5 bases, in that order; junction bases with no gene match: 13. Germline CDR1 MGHRA, CDR2 YSYEKL. The CDR3 length is 17 residues. The CDR3 DNA reads as TGCGCCAGCAGCCCCAAAGCTACCGGGACAGGCTATCAGCCCCAGCATTTT. Protein: CASSPKATGTGYQPQHF.

This clonotype was found a few times. The CDR3: CASSFGGQGVSGNTIYF. CDR3 nucleotide sequence: TGCGCCAGCAGCTTCGGGGGACAGGGCGTTTCTGGAAACACCATATATTTT. The V gene is TRBV5-1, the J gene TRBJ1-3, with 9 bases identical to TRBD1. The ends lost 2 bases at V and 1 base at J; junction bases unmatched: 7. Germline V gives CDR1 SGHRS, CDR2 YFSETQ. The CDR3 loop spans 17 amino acids.

The chain is built from TRBV5-1 and TRBJ2-3; no reliable D call. This CDR3 region has 13 residues. Trimming removed 4 bases at V and 2 bases at J, with 8 bases between. Germline-derived CDR1 and CDR2 are SGHRS and YFSETQ. The CDR3 spells CASSVDLTDTQYF. The CDR3, as DNA: TGCGCCAGCAGCGTGGACCTCACAGATACGCAGTATTTT.

This chain uses TRBV2 with TRBJ1-3, with a tentative D call TRBD1 (5 bases). Trimming removed 10 bases at V and 0 bases at J, with 13 bases between. Germline lookup yields CDR1 SNHLY and CDR2 FYNNEI. This CDR3 spans 14 amino acids. CDR3 region: CATRPRGSGNTIYF. The CDR3 DNA follows: TGTGCCACGCGTCCAAGGGGCTCTGGAAACACCATATATTTT.

This clonotype has a count of ten or more. Written as DNA, the CDR3 is TGTGCCAGCACGTACCAAGAGACCCAGTACTTC. As protein: CASTYQETQYF. This chain connects TRBV2 to TRBJ2-5; D is unresolved. Germline CDR1 and CDR2: SNHLY and FYNNEI. The CDR3 has 11 residues. The ends were cut back, 7 bases at V and 0 bases at J, with 3 bases in the middle.

In its sample, this clonotype was seen once. The chain recombines TRBV5-1 with TRBJ2-7, with D maybe TRBD1 (6 bases). Trimming pared 7 bases from V and 0 bases from J, leaving 14 bases between. CDR3 length equals 14 residues. Germline V gene lookup returns CDR1 SGHRS and CDR2 YFSETQ. CDR3 in DNA: TGCGCCAGCCGAGAAACAGGGAGCTCCTACGAGCAGTACTTC. It is translated as CASRETGSSYEQYF.

This clonotype was counted a few times. This chain links TRBV24-1 with TRBJ2-1; 12 nucleotides agree with TRBD2. The CDR3 extends over 16 amino acids. V lost 2 bases, J lost 8 bases, and 6 bases stayed unmatched. In germline, CDR1 is KGHDR, CDR2 SFDVKD. This CDR3 reads CATSDSRLAGVHEQFF. The CDR3 nucleotides are TGTGCCACCAGTGATTCCCGACTAGCGGGAGTGCATGAGCAGTTCTTC.

The rearrangement links TRBV3-1 to TRBJ1-2; D not certain. Germline CDR1 is LGHDT and CDR2 is YNNKEL (reference sequence). The CDR3 totals 12 residues. Trimming took 4 bases from V and 10 from J, leaving 13 bases between them. The CDR3 is CASSRLEGDYTF. CDR3 DNA: TGTGCCAGCAGCCGACTGGAGGGAGACTACACCTTC.

The genes are TRBV7-3 and TRBJ2-2; perhaps D is TRBD1 or TRBD2 (5 bases each). There are 16 residues in the CDR3. V lost 5 bases and J lost 2, with 15 bases in between. CDR1 and CDR2 (germline): SGHTA, FQGTGA. CDR3 residues: CASSLQGALNTGELFF. The DNA of the CDR3 is TGTGCCAGCAGCCTCCAGGGAGCCCTTAACACCGGGGAGCTGTTTTTT.

V and J are TRBV12-3 or TRBV12-4 and TRBJ2-2; TRBD2 aligns across 11 bases. The CDR3 runs to 21 residues. V trimming: 1 base; J trimming: 0 bases; junction bases outside the gene matches: 13. CDR3 in DNA: TGTGCCAGCAGTTTAGGACCTTGGCGGACTAGCGGGTCTACGAACACCGGGGAGCTGTTTTTT. Amino acid sequence: CASSLGPWRTSGSTNTGELFF.

About this clonotype itself: A junction boundary mismatches the germline segment, possibly from a read error. CDR3 protein: CASTYPNGRGYNEQFF. In DNA form, the CDR3 reads TGTGCCAGCACTTACCCCAATGGGCGGGGCTACAATGAGCAGTTCTTC. The rearrangement joins TRBV6-8 to TRBJ2-1; a possible D gene is TRBD2 (6 bases). Germline-derived CDR1 and CDR2 are MNHGY and SAAAGT. The CDR3 is 16 residues long.

This clonotype was detected only a few times. The chain is built from TRBV28 and TRBJ1-1; tentatively, D is TRBD1 (5 bases). Germline V gives CDR1 MDHEN, CDR2 SYDVKM. There are 14 residues in the CDR3. Trimming left V 6 bases short and J 5 bases short, with 16 bases between. CDR3 protein: CASRGAGRMTEAFF. In DNA form, the CDR3 reads TGTGCCAGCAGAGGGGCAGGGAGGATGACTGAAGCTTTCTTT.

The V call is TRBV9, the J call TRBJ1-2; maybe TRBD1 (5 bases). The CDR3 covers 16 residues. V was shortened by 0 bases and J by 4 bases, with 16 bases between the two germline ends. CDR1 and CDR2 from the germline V gene are SGDLS and YYNGEE. The CDR3, as DNA: TGTGCCAGCAGCGTAGGACACTTTGAGGGGAGCTATGGCTACACCTTC. It translates to CASSVGHFEGSYGYTF.

On this clonotype: It may be a read error: a sequence one base away is much more abundant. This chain connects TRBV20-1 to TRBJ2-7; 7 nucleotides line up with TRBD2. In germline, CDR1 is DFQATT, CDR2 SNEGSKA (reference sequence). The CDR3 totals 14 residues. V gave up 6 bases and J gave up 5 bases; unmatched junction bases: 13. The CDR3 DNA reads as TGCAGTGCCCTACTAGCGACGAGTAGGGACGAGCAGTACTTC. Protein product: CSALLATSRDEQYF.